The 9 T cell receptor beta chains presented below share a single source sample, sequenced in a study of T cell responses to AZD1222 COVID-19 vaccine. Some clones are missing from TCRdb's copy, which holds only in-frame ones; the method was immunoSEQ multiplex PCR. The sample has about 150,000 clones, 90% to 95% seen once. The sample here was peripheral blood, taken on day 0 of AZD1222 vaccination. The source is an adult in good health.

This clone appeared once. The chain employs TRBV13 and TRBJ2-7; 8 bases line up with TRBD1. Germline values: CDR1 PRHDT, CDR2 FYEKMQ (reference sequence). With V trimmed by 2 bases and J by 1 base, 4 bases remained unmatched. The CDR3 consists of 15 residues. The CDR3 reads CASSLTQGGSYEQYF. CDR3 sequence (DNA): TGTGCCAGCAGCTTAACACAGGGGGGTTCCTACGAGCAGTACTTC.

The chain is built from TRBV28 and TRBJ2-1, with TRBD2 matching 10 bases. CDR1 is MDHEN, CDR2 SYDVKM, per germline. Germline trimming cut 3 bases from V and 2 bases from J; bases unmatched to any gene: 10. This CDR3 comprises 18 residues. The CDR3 nucleotides are TGTGCCAGCAGTTTTAAGCGGGAGGGAAAGGGTCCCTACAATGAGCAGTTCTTC. Amino acid sequence: CASSFKREGKGPYNEQFF.

This chain joins TRBV5-1 and TRBJ2-2; D possibly matches TRBD1 or TRBD2 (5 bases each). CDR3 length: 16 residues. Deletions cut 3 bases from V and 0 bases from J, with 12 bases between. CDR1 is SGHRS and CDR2 is YFSETQ in the germline V gene. The CDR3: CASSSFGDPNTGELFF. The CDR3 nucleotides are TGCGCCAGCAGCTCCTTTGGGGACCCGAACACCGGGGAGCTGTTTTTT.

The V and J genes are TRBV20-1 and TRBJ1-1, with unresolved D. Looked up from germline, CDR1 is DFQATT and CDR2 is SNEGSKA (reference sequence). V was trimmed by 3 bases and J by 3 bases, leaving 14 bases between them. This CDR3 region has 14 residues. The CDR3, as DNA: TGCAGTGCTAGTTATAACCTCTGGGACACTGAAGCTTTCTTT. It translates to CSASYNLWDTEAFF.

The V gene is TRBV6-5, the J gene TRBJ2-3; D is uncertain. CDR3 size: 14 residues. The germline V and J ends were trimmed by 7 bases and 0 bases, with 11 bases remaining between them. The germline CDR1 and CDR2 sequences are MNHEY and SVGAGI. Written as DNA, the CDR3 is TGTGCCAGCACCCCAGAGATTAGCACAGATACGCAGTATTTT. This codes for CASTPEISTDTQYF.

The rearrangement joins TRBV11-3 to TRBJ2-5, with TRBD1 identical over 7 bases. V shed 5 bases, J shed 2 bases, and the junction held 2 bases outside the gene matches. The V gene's germline CDR1 is SGHNT and CDR2 YENEEA. The CDR3 has 13 amino acids. The CDR3 DNA reads as TGTGCCAGCAGCACAGGGGTTCAAGAGACCCAGTACTTC. It is translated as CASSTGVQETQYF.

The rearrangement links TRBV2 to TRBJ2-7; 11 bases fit TRBD2. V was clipped by 3 bases and J by 7 bases; unmatched bases: 8. Germline CDR1 is SNHLY and CDR2 is FYNNEI. The CDR3 spans 15 residues. The CDR3 nucleotides read TGTGCCAGCAGTGATGAACTAGCGGGAGTTAGTGAGCAGTACTTC. Protein sequence: CASSDELAGVSEQYF.

The gene calls are TRBV7-2 and TRBJ2-3, with 10 nucleotides matching TRBD2. This CDR3 region has 15 residues. Trimming removed 1 base from V and 6 bases from J; junction bases left unmatched: 4. Germline V gives CDR1 SGHTA, CDR2 FQGNSA. This CDR3 is CASSLGGLATDTQYF. The CDR3, as DNA: TGTGCCAGCAGCTTAGGGGGACTAGCGACGGATACGCAGTATTTT.

The chain has TRBV5-1 and TRBJ1-2; possibly TRBD1 for D (5 bases). V lost 5 bases to trimming and J lost 5 bases, with 16 bases between them. The germline V gene encodes CDR1 SGHRS and CDR2 YFSETQ. CDR3 length equals 14 residues. CDR3 coding DNA: TGCGCCAGCAGTCCGGGCCCGGGGGAATATGGCTACACCTTC. Its translation: CASSPGPGEYGYTF.